Listed below are T cell receptor beta chains from one sample, sequenced in a study of blood T cell repertoires in COVID-19. TCRdb's table, derived via immunoSEQ multiplex PCR, lists solely in-frame clones and lacks some. The sample shows 200,000 to 250,000 clones, about 88% of them seen only once. Material: PBMCs or T cells enriched from blood (not recorded which). Receptors originate from a woman aged 30 to 39 who had recovered from COVID-19. Each CDR3 is given without its conserved first and last residue. The order of the fields is CDR3 length, V gene, CDR3 protein.

11,TRBV7-9,ASSRDRGLEQY
14,TRBV7-8,ASSLGQTYMNTEAF
13,TRBV13,ASSVSGGNTGELF
12,TRBV11-3,ASSFNSGSYEQY
11,TRBV12-3/TRBV12-4,ASSLTGGYGYT
13,TRBV7-3,ASRQTSGGLDTQY
13,TRBV7-9,ASTSDRGYHGELF
14,TRBV18,ASSPLRTGTGTEAF
13,TRBV11-1,ASSSGGAANYGYT
13,TRBV5-6,ASSLPGGIHNEQF
17,TRBV11-3,ASSLDGGGGNTGANVLT
12,TRBV19,ASSIAYRAYGYT
14,TRBV7-8,ASSLVASGGQETQY
11,TRBV23-1,ASSHTGEETQY
14,TRBV2,ASSVSSGVTYNEQF
13,TRBV7-2,ASSLALSVTGTQY
9,TRBV2,ASSVSLSQY
13,TRBV6-5,ASRPGTGGNSPLH
11,TRBV12-3/TRBV12-4,ASSLDRNEKLF
13,TRBV15,ATSREWDRDKLQY
13,TRBV19,ASSIDRQGWQPQH
17,TRBV5-1,ASSLTPAILSRGGKTQY
13,TRBV6-5,ASSYTGYANYGYT
13,TRBV4-1,ASSRKDRGDSPLH
13,TRBV27,ASSLKGLRDYGYT
14,TRBV3-1/TRBV3-2,ASSQATGGGEETQY
15,TRBV5-6,ASSFTPGTTITGELF
12,TRBV18,ASSPPGLSYEQY
13,TRBV19,ASSVDTGFRNTIY
9,TRBV5-6,ASSRTDGYT
13,TRBV9,ASSATRGLGETQY
10,TRBV6-5,ASSYPPGKQF
10,TRBV15,ATSRDQEKLF
14,TRBV5-1,ASSLVLANSDNEQF
12,TRBV15,ATSRTENTGELF
16,TRBV13,ASSLPASGSPNTGELF
13,TRBV9,ASSPWSSSTDTQY
12,TRBV5-1,ASSPPTGNYGYT